The present entry profiles one T cell receptor (beta chain) with its context. Its antigen is not identified. Profiling relied on immunoSEQ multiplex PCR, and the TCRdb table lists in-frame clones only, not all of them. The table has tens of thousands of clones, approximately 76% seen once. The data originate from a study of radiotherapy plus CTLA-4 blockade in lung cancer. Overall study findings and caveats: Early clonal dynamics of blood T cells, together with interferon-beta, were reported as the best response predictor. Among blood TCR repertoires after radiotherapy plus ipilimumab, tumor-derived clones expanded.

The receptor was isolated from a human donor with non-small cell lung cancer who had stable disease on radiotherapy plus ipilimumab. The material was peripheral blood, obtained from a patient treated with radiotherapy plus ipilimumab.

This CDR3 reads CASARDPRSDEQFF. DNA for the CDR3: TGTGCCAGCGCCCGGGACCCCCGGAGCGATGAGCAGTTCTTC. The V gene is TRBV6-4, the J gene TRBJ2-1; D assignment may be TRBD1 or TRBD2 (5 bases each). V shed 8 bases and J shed 8 bases, with 19 bases lying between them. This CDR3 region has 14 residues. CDR1 MRHNA and CDR2 SNTAGT come from the germline V gene.